This passage covers 24 T cell receptor beta chains from one sample sequenced in a study of cytomegalovirus exposure and HLA in healthy donors. PCR used 60 Vbeta primers and 13 Jbeta primers. Assay: immunoSEQ multiplex PCR; the TCRdb copy retains only in-frame clones and omits some. Of about 160,000 clones in the sample, less than 80% were seen once. Sequencing used PBMCs. These receptors were obtained from a man in his forties in good health and CMV-seronegative.

The chain links TRBV19 to TRBJ2-5; D possibly corresponds to TRBD1 (5 bases). The CDR3 contains 13 residues. Trimming stripped 3 bases from V and 2 bases from J, with 7 bases between. The V gene's germline CDR1 is LNHDA and CDR2 SQIVND (reference sequence). CDR3 DNA: TGTGCCAGTAGTATGACAGTTCAAGAGACCCAGTACTTC. Translated, it gives CASSMTVQETQYF.

The rearrangement uses TRBV11-2 and TRBJ2-2; D may be TRBD2 (7 bases). Germline CDR1 and CDR2: SGHAT and FQNNGV. With 5 bases removed from V and 2 bases from J, the gap between germline ends came to 18 bases. The CDR3 covers 17 residues. The CDR3 sequence is CASSRRGGNVNTGELFF. The CDR3 nucleotides read TGTGCCAGCAGCCGCAGGGGAGGGAATGTAAACACCGGGGAGCTGTTTTTT.

The V and J genes are TRBV5-6 and TRBJ2-5; 7 positions match TRBD2. The CDR3 has 12 residues. Losses at the gene ends were 4 bases for V and 7 bases for J; bases not matched to a gene: 4. Germline V lookup: CDR1 SGHDT, CDR2 YYEEEE. The CDR3: CASSPGGGTQYF. CDR3 coding DNA: TGTGCCAGCAGCCCTGGCGGGGGGACCCAGTACTTC.

DNA for the CDR3: TGTGCCACCAGCAGAGATTTAATACGGACAGGTGGGAACATTCAGTACTTC. Translated: CATSRDLIRTGGNIQYF. The J gene is TRBJ2-4, the V gene TRBV15, with 7 positions matching TRBD1. The CDR3 has 17 residues. Losses at the gene ends were 0 bases for V and 7 bases for J; bases not matched to a gene: 12. Germline-derived CDR1 and CDR2 are LNHNV and YYDKDF (reference sequence).

This clone has just one count. This chain links TRBV4-2 with TRBJ2-3; D unclear. The V gene's germline CDR1 is LGHNA and CDR2 YNFKEQ. The CDR3 totals 14 residues. Trimming left V 3 bases short and J 0 bases short, with 7 bases between. The CDR3 reads CASSHSESTDTQYF. The CDR3 region has the DNA TGTGCCAGCAGCCACTCGGAGAGCACAGATACGCAGTATTTT.

V is TRBV15 and J is TRBJ1-1; D might be TRBD1 (5 bases). Germline-derived CDR1 and CDR2 are LNHNV and YYDKDF (reference sequence). Trimming cost V 6 bases and J 5 bases, with 13 bases left between them. CDR3 size: 13 residues. Written as DNA, the CDR3 is TGTGCCACCAGTCCGAGCAGGGCAACTGAAGCTTTCTTT. Translated, it gives CATSPSRATEAFF.

The DNA of the CDR3 is TGCGCCAGCAGCCAAGCCGCTCAGGGTCGGGTTGGAAACACCATATATTTT. This codes for CASSQAAQGRVGNTIYF. This chain links TRBV4-1 with TRBJ1-3; tentatively, D is TRBD1 (5 bases). Trimming took 1 base from V and 3 from J, leaving 16 bases between them. The CDR3 length is 17 residues. Germline CDR1 MGHRA, CDR2 YSYEKL.

This clone was picked up a small number of times. V usage is TRBV10-3 and J usage is TRBJ2-7; 7 bases line up with TRBD1. The CDR3 sequence is 12 residues long. After removal of 10 bases from V and 3 bases from J, the junction contained 6 bases not matched to a gene. CDR1 is ENHRY and CDR2 is SYGVKD in the germline V gene. The CDR3 spells CATTPGGYEQYF. DNA for the CDR3: TGTGCCACTACGCCAGGGGGCTACGAGCAGTACTTC.

This clone occurred a few times. The rearrangement links TRBV27 to TRBJ1-4, with D tentatively TRBD1 (5 bases). CDR1 is MNHEY, CDR2 SMNVEV, per germline (reference sequence). The CDR3 totals 15 residues. The V gene lost 3 bases and the J gene lost 6 bases, with 14 bases spanning the gap. In DNA form, the CDR3 reads TGTGCCAGCAGTTTGGAGGGGAGGGTTTATGAAAAACTGTTTTTT. Amino acids: CASSLEGRVYEKLFF.

The chain couples TRBV19 to TRBJ1-1, with unresolved D. Germline V gene sequence: CDR1 LNHDA, CDR2 SQIVND (reference sequence). This CDR3 comprises 16 residues. Between the trimmed V and J ends, which lost 0 bases and 0 bases, there was a span of 11 bases. The CDR3 protein is CASSIDLRNMNTEAFF. The CDR3 coding sequence is TGTGCCAGTAGTATAGATCTGAGGAACATGAACACTGAAGCTTTCTTT.

This sequence joins TRBV6-5 and TRBJ2-7; 8 bases are shared with TRBD1. Germline trimming cut 1 base from V and 4 bases from J; bases unmatched to any gene: 6. The CDR3 loop spans 15 amino acids. CDR1 and CDR2 (germline): MNHEY, SVGAGI. DNA of the CDR3: TGTGCCAGCAGTTACTACCAGGGGGCAGGGTACGAGCAGTACTTC. Translating it yields CASSYYQGAGYEQYF.

The chain combines TRBV7-6 with TRBJ2-7, with D perhaps TRBD1 (6 bases). This CDR3 region has 14 residues. Trimming shortened V by 6 bases and J by 6 bases, and 18 bases separated the two germline ends. Germline CDR1 SGHVS, CDR2 FNYEAQ. The CDR3 loop is CASSEDSSRREQYF. Here the CDR3 DNA reads TGTGCCAGCAGTGAGGACAGCTCAAGACGCGAGCAGTACTTC. Full variable domain (remainder filled in from reference TRBV7-6 and TRBJ2-7): GAGVSQSPRYKVTKRGQDVALRCDPISGHVSLYWYRQALGQGPEFLTYFNYEAQQDKSGLPNDRFSAERPEGSISTLTIQRTEQRDSAMYRCASSEDSSRREQYFGPGTRLTVT.

Worth noting for this clone: The sample holds other DNA sequences that translate to the same CDR3. The rearrangement uses TRBV19 and TRBJ2-3, with no clear D. V lost 1 base to trimming and J lost 0 bases, with 5 bases between them. This CDR3 comprises 14 residues. CDR1 and CDR2 from the germline V gene are LNHDA and SQIVND (reference sequence). CDR3 bases: TGTGCCAGTAGTATAGGTGGCAGCACAGATACGCAGTATTTT. Its protein is CASSIGGSTDTQYF. The full variable domain, in which reference TRBV19 and TRBJ2-3 provide the parts outside the CDR3, is DGGITQSPKYLFRKEGQNVTLSCEQNLNHDAMYWYRQDPGQGLRLIYYSQIVNDFQKGDIAEGYSVSREKKESFPLTVTSAQKNPTAFYLCASSIGGSTDTQYFGPGTRLTVL.

This clone showed up just once. This sequence joins TRBV12-5 and TRBJ2-7; no definite D call. Between the trimmed V and J ends, which lost 0 bases and 7 bases, there was a span of 10 bases. CDR3 length: 13 residues. Germline-derived CDR1 and CDR2 are LGHNT and FRNRAP. For the CDR3, the DNA is TGTGCTAGTGGTTTGGTACGCCGAGGAGAGCAGTACTTC. Translating it yields CASGLVRRGEQYF.

The chain carries TRBV19 and TRBJ1-1, with 8 bases matching TRBD1. The CDR3 has 13 amino acids. Losses at the gene ends were 5 bases for V and 4 bases for J; bases not matched to a gene: 3. Germline V gene data show CDR1 as LNHDA and CDR2 as SQIVND (reference sequence). The CDR3 region has the DNA TGTGCCAGTAGTTCTACAGGGGGCACTGAAGCTTTCTTT. Residues: CASSSTGGTEAFF.

The chain employs TRBV7-2 and TRBJ2-3; the D is unclear. Germline V lookup: CDR1 SGHTA, CDR2 FQGNSA. This CDR3 is built from 14 residues. V lost 3 bases to trimming and J lost 6 bases, with 13 bases between them. The CDR3 DNA follows: TGTGCCAGCAGCTTGGTAAACATCCCCGATACGCAGTATTTT. This codes for CASSLVNIPDTQYF.

In this sample, this clone turned up a few times. The genes are TRBV19 and TRBJ1-1; 10 nucleotides match TRBD1. In germline, CDR1 is LNHDA, CDR2 SQIVND (reference sequence). The CDR3 is 17 residues long. V gave up 5 bases and J gave up 2 bases; unmatched junction bases: 11. Here the CDR3 DNA reads TGTGCCAGTAGTCTCCCAGGGACAGGGGCGTTCAACACTGAAGCTTTCTTT. It translates to CASSLPGTGAFNTEAFF.

The genes are TRBV18 and TRBJ2-7, with D possibly TRBD2 on 6 matching bases. Germline values: CDR1 KGHSH, CDR2 LQKENI. Trimming stripped 3 bases from V and 0 bases from J, with 12 bases between. This CDR3 has 15 residues. CDR3 coding DNA: TGTGCCAGCTCACCCGGGATTAGCGGCTCCTACGAGCAGTACTTC. It specifies CASSPGISGSYEQYF.

CDR3 region: CAIRLTSGEDTDTQYF. CDR3 DNA sequence: TGTGCCATCAGGCTGACTAGCGGAGAAGACACAGATACGCAGTATTTT. The chain carries TRBV10-3 and TRBJ2-3; 9 bases agree with TRBD2. The V and J ends lost 6 bases and 2 bases, in that order; junction bases with no gene match: 9. This CDR3 spans 16 amino acids. Germline V gene lookup returns CDR1 ENHRY and CDR2 SYGVKD.

V gene TRBV7-8 combines with J gene TRBJ2-3, with TRBD2 as a possible D gene (5 bases). Trimming took off 4 bases at V and 6 bases at J, with 17 bases between the two ends. Per germline, CDR1 SGHVS and CDR2 FQNEAQ. The CDR3 consists of 15 residues. In nucleotides, the CDR3 is TGTGCCAGCAGCTCTTTAGCGTCTCGAGTTGATACGCAGTATTTT. Its translation: CASSSLASRVDTQYF.

The chain employs TRBV11-3 and TRBJ2-1, with 7 bases matching TRBD2. This CDR3 is 16 amino acids long. In germline, CDR1 is SGHNT, CDR2 YENEEA. V shed 5 bases, J shed 3 bases, and the junction held 10 bases outside the gene matches. CDR3 nucleotide sequence: TGTGCCAGCAGCCCCGGGGGGAGGGATAACTACAATGAGCAGTTCTTC. This encodes CASSPGGRDNYNEQFF. Combining the CDR3 with reference TRBV11-3 and TRBJ2-1 gives the whole variable domain EAGVVQSPRYKIIEKKQPVAFWCNPISGHNTLYWYLQNLGQGPELLIRYENEEAVDDSQLPKDRFSAERLKGVDSTLKIQPAELGDSAVYLCASSPGGRDNYNEQFFGPGTRLTVL.

V and J are TRBV6-1 and TRBJ2-5; 14 positions agree with TRBD2. CDR1 and CDR2 from the germline V gene are MNHNS and SASEGT. With 6 bases clipped from V and 4 bases from J, the junction kept 4 bases outside the gene matches. This CDR3 contains 15 residues. In nucleotides, the CDR3 is TGTGCCAGCAGCCCGACTAGCGGGAGGGCAGAGACCCAGTACTTC. Translation gives CASSPTSGRAETQYF.

J is TRBJ1-6 and V is TRBV28, with a weak D call TRBD1 (5 bases). CDR1 MDHEN and CDR2 SYDVKM come from the germline V gene. V lost 3 bases, J lost 0 bases, and 15 bases lay in between. The CDR3 length is 18 residues. The CDR3 region has the DNA TGTGCCAGCAGTTTCGGGGGACGGCCAAGCTCCTATAATTCACCCCTCCACTTT. Protein: CASSFGGRPSSYNSPLHF. Full variable domain (rest looked up from reference TRBV28 and TRBJ1-6): DVKVTQSSRYLVKRTGEKVFLECVQDMDHENMFWYRQDPGLGLRLIYFSYDVKMKEKGDIPEGYSVSREKKERFSLILESASTNQTSMYLCASSFGGRPSSYNSPLHFGNGTRLTVT.

The V call is TRBV18, the J call TRBJ1-2; a weak D match, TRBD1 (6 bases). Trimming removed 2 bases at V and 9 bases at J, with 13 bases between. Per the germline V gene, CDR1 is KGHSH and CDR2 is LQKENI. The CDR3 spans 13 residues. The CDR3 spells CASSPFPDSSYTF. The CDR3 bases are TGTGCCAGCTCACCATTCCCGGACAGCAGCTACACCTTC.